This T cell receptor beta chain originates from a study of T cell responses to AZD1222 COVID-19 vaccine. For the study at large: Second doses at about 4 or about 12 weeks were pooled. The study's findings and limits: Repertoire sampling occurred only after the peak T cell response. The study identified only six AZD1222 recipients as seropositive at baseline.

CDR3 size: 15 residues. With 4 bases clipped from V and 0 bases from J, the junction kept 4 bases outside the gene matches. The germline CDR1 and CDR2 sequences are SGHAT and FQDESV (reference sequence). This clone was recorded only once. No antigen is known for it. Assay: immunoSEQ multiplex PCR; the TCRdb copy retains only in-frame clones and omits some. This sample carries 150,000 or so clones, 92% of them seen once, and the ten largest clones take approximately 2%. The chain uses TRBV11-1 and TRBJ2-3, with 7 bases matching TRBD1. This material consisted of peripheral blood, taken on day 0 of AZD1222 vaccination. The clonotype originates from an adult in good health. This chain's CDR3 is CASSWDSQSTDTQYF. The CDR3, as DNA: TGTGCCAGCAGCTGGGACAGCCAAAGCACAGATACGCAGTATTTT. Looking up the rest from reference TRBV11-1 and TRBJ2-3 gives the full variable domain: EAEVAQSPRYKITEKSQAVAFWCDPISGHATLYWYRQILGQGPELLVQFQDESVVDDSQLPKDRFSAERLKGVDSTLKIQPAELGDSAMYLCASSWDSQSTDTQYFGPGTRLTVL.